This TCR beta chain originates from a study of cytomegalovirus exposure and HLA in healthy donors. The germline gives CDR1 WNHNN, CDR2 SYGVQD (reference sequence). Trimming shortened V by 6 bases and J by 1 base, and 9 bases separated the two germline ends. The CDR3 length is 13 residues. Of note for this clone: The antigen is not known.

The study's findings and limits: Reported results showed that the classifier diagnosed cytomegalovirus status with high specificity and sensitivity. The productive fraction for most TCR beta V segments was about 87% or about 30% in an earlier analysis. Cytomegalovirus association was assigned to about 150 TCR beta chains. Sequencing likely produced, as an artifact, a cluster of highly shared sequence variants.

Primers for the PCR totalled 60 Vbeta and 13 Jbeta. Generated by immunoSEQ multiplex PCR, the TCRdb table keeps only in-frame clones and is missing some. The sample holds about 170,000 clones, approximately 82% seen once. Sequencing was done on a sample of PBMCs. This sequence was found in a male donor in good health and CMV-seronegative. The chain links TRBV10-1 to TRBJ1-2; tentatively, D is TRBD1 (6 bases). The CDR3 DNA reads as TGCGCCAGCAGCGGACAGCATAACTATGGCTACACCTTC. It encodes CASSGQHNYGYTF.